The 10 T cell receptor beta chains presented below share a single source sample, sequenced in a study of CD8 T cells in ankylosing spondylitis. TCRdb ran MiXCR on the 5' RACE reads and lists one entry per CDR3 protein. The table has 150,000 to 250,000 distinct CDR3 sequences, roughly 13% seen once. The sequencing input was blood, either unsorted or a sorted T cell fraction (not recorded which). The receptors derive from a male donor with ankylosing spondylitis or in good health (not recorded which).

The chain carries TRBV21-1 and TRBJ2-7; the listed D gene, TRBD2, was not tested against the DNA. TRBV21-1 is assigned pseudogene status. The CDR3 has 14 residues. The CDR3 reads CASSPSILSYEQYF. CDR3 nucleotide sequence: TGTGCCAGCAGCCCCTCCATACTCTCCTACGAGCAGTACTTC.

In this sample, this clonotype turned up a few times. This chain connects TRBV30 to TRBJ2-1; D gene unclear. The V gene's germline CDR1 is GTSNPN and CDR2 SVGIG (reference sequence). The CDR3 runs to 11 residues. V was pared by 5 bases and J by 9 bases, with 11 bases between. The CDR3 spells CAWGPWGEQFF. The CDR3 coding sequence is TGTGCCTGGGGTCCTTGGGGTGAGCAGTTCTTC.

The V and J genes are TRBV18 and TRBJ2-7, with D maybe TRBD2 (5 bases). The length of the CDR3 is 13 residues. With 3 bases removed from V and 8 bases from J, the gap between germline ends came to 14 bases. Germline lookup yields CDR1 KGHSH and CDR2 LQKENI. The CDR3 sequence is CASSPRTRPQQYF. The CDR3 coding sequence is TGTGCCAGCTCACCCCGGACTCGACCCCAGCAGTACTTC.

The gene calls are TRBV13 and TRBJ1-2, with D possibly TRBD1 on 6 matching bases. The germline V and J ends were trimmed by 0 bases and 7 bases, with 18 bases remaining between them. The CDR3 loop spans 16 amino acids. Germline-derived CDR1 and CDR2 are PRHDT and FYEKMQ (reference sequence). CDR3 bases: TGTGCCAGCAGCTTAGGCCTAACAGCCGCAGGGGCTGGCTACACCTTC. Translation: CASSLGLTAAGAGYTF.

The chain employs TRBV6-1 and TRBJ2-5; tentatively, D is TRBD2 (5 bases). V was shortened by 10 bases and J by 3 bases, with 15 bases between the two germline ends. The CDR3 is made up of 13 amino acids. CDR1 is MNHNS, CDR2 SASEGT, per germline. The CDR3: CATSEGMEETQYF. The CDR3, as DNA: TGTGCCACTTCCGAGGGTATGGAAGAGACCCAGTACTTC.

The rearrangement joins TRBV5-4 to TRBJ2-7, with unresolved D. Germline V CDR1 and CDR2: SGHNT, YYREEE (reference sequence). Trimming pared 0 bases from V and 1 base from J, leaving 8 bases between. The CDR3 is 14 residues long. The CDR3 spells CASSLEPPSYEQYF. The CDR3 nucleotides are TGTGCCAGCAGCTTGGAACCGCCTTCCTACGAGCAGTACTTC.

Ten or more counts support this clonotype. The chain links TRBV27 to TRBJ1-2, with 7 nucleotides matching TRBD1. Germline assignment: CDR1 MNHEY and CDR2 SMNVEV (reference sequence). The CDR3 totals 14 residues. The J segment lost 5 bases and the V segment lost 6 bases, leaving 9 bases of the junction unmatched. As DNA, the CDR3 is TGTGCCAGCAGCCCCGCCGGGACAGCTTATGGCTACACCTTC. Its protein product is CASSPAGTAYGYTF.

Comments on this clonotype: A read error is possible here, since a much larger clone lies one base away. V usage is TRBV7-8 and J usage is TRBJ2-7; D ambiguous. The CDR3 runs 16 residues. V lost 0 bases and J 0 bases, leaving 12 bases between the germline ends. The germline V gene has CDR1 SGHVS and CDR2 FQNEAQ. As DNA, the CDR3 is TGTGCCAGCAGCTTAGCTGCCAGCATGAGCTCCTACGAGCAGTACTTC. Its protein is CASSLAASMSSYEQYF.

This chain links TRBV7-6 with TRBJ2-3; 8 bases are a match to TRBD1. The CDR3 is 15 amino acids. The V gene end was trimmed by 4 bases and the J gene end by 3 bases; junction bases not matched to a gene: 6. Germline V gene sequence: CDR1 SGHVS, CDR2 FNYEAQ. The CDR3 reads CASSSGQGSTDTQYF. The CDR3 region has the DNA TGTGCCAGCAGCTCAGGACAGGGTTCTACAGATACGCAGTATTTT.

This clonotype was picked up a small number of times. This chain connects TRBV27 to TRBJ2-7; TRBD1 might be the D (5 bases). CDR1 and CDR2 (germline): MNHEY, SMNVEV (reference sequence). The CDR3 covers 15 residues. V was shortened by 6 bases and J by 2 bases, with 17 bases between the two germline ends. This CDR3 reads CASSQGGRATYEQYF. Here the CDR3 DNA reads TGTGCCAGCAGCCAAGGTGGCAGGGCTACCTACGAGCAGTACTTC.